These T cell receptor beta chains were read from a single sample in a study of blood T cells in healthy people across ages. MiXCR, run by TCRdb on the 5' RACE reads, gives a single entry per CDR3 protein. This sample carries around 1,000,000 distinct CDR3 sequences, around 25% of them seen once, and the ten largest clones take around 0.7%. In addition, the sample was reused for a study of T cells of mothers and their children.

The sequencing input was blood. These receptor sequences come from a girl aged 2 to 9 in good health. CDR3s include the opening cysteine and the closing phenylalanine or tryptophan. A D gene is named only where the DNA matches it firmly. Part of the rows lack a size; the others show once, few, many or a class for expanded clones.

CDR3aa: CASASVREKLFF; CDR3nt: TGTGCCAGCGCTTCCGTCCGGGAAAAACTGTTTTTT; abundance: .; j_gene: TRBJ1-4; d_gene: .; v_gene: TRBV4-2
CDR3aa: CASSYTQYYEKLFF; CDR3nt: TGTGCCAGCAGTTACACCCAGTATTATGAAAAACTGTTTTTT; abundance: few; j_gene: TRBJ1-4; d_gene: .; v_gene: TRBV6-5
CDR3aa: CSVVTGGSYEQYF; CDR3nt: TGCAGCGTTGTTACAGGTGGCTCCTACGAGCAGTACTTC; abundance: .; j_gene: TRBJ2-7; d_gene: .; v_gene: TRBV29-1
CDR3aa: CASSPVPYSGANVLTF; CDR3nt: TGTGCCAGCAGCCCAGTCCCATACTCTGGGGCCAACGTCCTGACTTTC; abundance: .; j_gene: TRBJ2-6; d_gene: .; v_gene: TRBV7-3
CDR3aa: CASSLVFGGGAVNEQFF; CDR3nt: TGCGCCAGCAGCTTGGTGTTTGGCGGGGGGGCTGTTAATGAGCAGTTCTTC; abundance: once; j_gene: TRBJ2-1; d_gene: TRBD2; v_gene: TRBV5-1
CDR3aa: CASSFVASEETQYF; CDR3nt: TGTGCCAGCAGCTTTGTAGCGTCAGAAGAGACCCAGTACTTC; abundance: .; j_gene: TRBJ2-5; d_gene: .; v_gene: TRBV7-2
CDR3aa: CSVEKRTSVFRGTQYF; CDR3nt: TGCAGCGTTGAAAAGAGGACTAGCGTTTTTCGAGGGACCCAGTACTTC; abundance: .; j_gene: TRBJ2-5; d_gene: TRBD2; v_gene: TRBV29-1
CDR3aa: CASSGGLAGSEQYF; CDR3nt: TGTGCCAGCAGTGGCGGACTAGCGGGGTCCGAGCAGTACTTC; abundance: .; j_gene: TRBJ2-7; d_gene: TRBD2; v_gene: TRBV2
CDR3aa: CSVPIQVLNTEAFF; CDR3nt: TGCAGCGTGCCGATTCAGGTTTTGAACACTGAAGCTTTCTTT; abundance: .; j_gene: TRBJ1-1; d_gene: .; v_gene: TRBV29-1
CDR3aa: CAGDREGGYTF; CDR3nt: TGTGCCGGAGACAGGGAGGGTGGCTACACCTTC; abundance: few; j_gene: TRBJ1-2; d_gene: TRBD1; v_gene: TRBV12-3/TRBV12-4
CDR3aa: CASRRGGHHEAFF; CDR3nt: TGTGCCAGCCGTCGCGGGGGGCACCATGAAGCTTTCTTT; abundance: .; j_gene: TRBJ1-1; d_gene: .; v_gene: TRBV27
CDR3aa: CASSLPTVNIQYF; CDR3nt: TGTGCCAGCAGCTTGCCGACGGTAAACATTCAGTACTTC; abundance: .; j_gene: TRBJ2-4; d_gene: .; v_gene: TRBV7-9
CDR3aa: CASSVGGQNSEQYF; CDR3nt: TGTGCCAGCAGCGTAGGAGGACAGAATAGCGAGCAGTACTTC; abundance: few; j_gene: TRBJ2-7; d_gene: .; v_gene: TRBV9
CDR3aa: CASSQGVITEAFF; CDR3nt: TGTGCCAGCAGCCAGGGTGTCATCACTGAAGCTTTCTTT; abundance: .; j_gene: TRBJ1-1; d_gene: .; v_gene: TRBV4-2
CDR3aa: CASSAGTGIDEQYF; CDR3nt: TGTGCCAGCAGCGCCGGGACAGGGATCGACGAGCAGTACTTC; abundance: .; j_gene: TRBJ2-7; d_gene: TRBD1; v_gene: TRBV9
CDR3aa: CASSIGRSTEAFF; CDR3nt: TGTGCCAGTAGTATAGGCCGGAGTACTGAAGCTTTCTTT; abundance: .; j_gene: TRBJ1-1; d_gene: .; v_gene: TRBV19
CDR3aa: CASSLVSGTEAFF; CDR3nt: TGTGCCAGCAGCTTAGTAAGCGGCACTGAAGCTTTCTTT; abundance: many; j_gene: TRBJ1-1; d_gene: .; v_gene: TRBV7-9
CDR3aa: CASSVVQPSTTEAFF; CDR3nt: TGTGCCAGCAGCGTAGTACAGCCCTCCACCACTGAAGCTTTCTTT; abundance: few; j_gene: TRBJ1-1; d_gene: .; v_gene: TRBV9
CDR3aa: CSARIAGIQRFEQYF; CDR3nt: TGCAGTGCTAGAATTGCCGGGATCCAACGATTCGAGCAGTACTTC; abundance: .; j_gene: TRBJ2-7; d_gene: .; v_gene: TRBV20-1
CDR3aa: CASSLDIGGQETQYF; CDR3nt: TGTGCCAGCAGCTTAGATATTGGGGGACAAGAGACCCAGTACTTC; abundance: .; j_gene: TRBJ2-5; d_gene: .; v_gene: TRBV11-2
CDR3aa: CASSRTAGAKNIQYF; CDR3nt: TGTGCCAGCAGCCGGACCGCAGGGGCCAAAAACATTCAGTACTTC; abundance: .; j_gene: TRBJ2-4; d_gene: .; v_gene: TRBV7-2
CDR3aa: CASSQGSVRGLAKNIQYF; CDR3nt: TGCGCCAGCAGCCAAGGGTCTGTGCGGGGATTAGCCAAAAACATTCAGTACTTC; abundance: few; j_gene: TRBJ2-4; d_gene: .; v_gene: TRBV4-3
CDR3aa: CASSLPSFYNEQFF; CDR3nt: TGTGCCAGCAGCCTCCCGAGCTTCTACAATGAGCAGTTCTTC; abundance: .; j_gene: TRBJ2-1; d_gene: .; v_gene: TRBV13
CDR3aa: CASSLRLSGLQETQYF; CDR3nt: TGTGCCAGCAGTTTACGGTTATCAGGGTTGCAAGAGACCCAGTACTTC; abundance: few; j_gene: TRBJ2-5; d_gene: .; v_gene: TRBV28
CDR3aa: CASSLETGQGYNEQFF; CDR3nt: TGTGCCAGCAGCTTAGAAACGGGACAGGGATACAATGAGCAGTTCTTC; abundance: few; j_gene: TRBJ2-1; d_gene: TRBD1; v_gene: TRBV7-2
CDR3aa: CASSLAGIDGPNYGYTF; CDR3nt: TGTGCCAGCAGTTTAGCGGGGATAGACGGACCAAACTATGGCTACACCTTC; abundance: few; j_gene: TRBJ1-2; d_gene: .; v_gene: TRBV12-3/TRBV12-4
CDR3aa: CAITSSYEQYF; CDR3nt: TGTGCCATCACGTCTTCCTACGAGCAGTACTTC; abundance: .; j_gene: TRBJ2-7; d_gene: .; v_gene: TRBV10-3
CDR3aa: CASSLPGGDTEAFF; CDR3nt: TGCGCCAGCAGCTTACCGGGTGGGGACACTGAAGCTTTCTTT; abundance: .; j_gene: TRBJ1-1; d_gene: .; v_gene: TRBV5-1
CDR3aa: CSAPGGAHSYTF; CDR3nt: TGCAGCGCCCCAGGGGGCGCGCACAGCTACACCTTC; abundance: .; j_gene: TRBJ1-2; d_gene: TRBD1; v_gene: TRBV29-1
CDR3aa: CASSFNANSYNEQFF; CDR3nt: TGTGCCAGCAGCTTTAACGCGAACTCCTACAATGAGCAGTTCTTC; abundance: once; j_gene: TRBJ2-1; d_gene: .; v_gene: TRBV11-1
CDR3aa: CASSFERAIGASNEKLFF; CDR3nt: TGTGCCAGCAGTTTCGAACGGGCGATTGGAGCTAGTAATGAAAAACTGTTTTTT; abundance: few; j_gene: TRBJ1-4; d_gene: .; v_gene: TRBV12-3/TRBV12-4
CDR3aa: CASGGLRAGELFF; CDR3nt: TGTGCCAGCGGGGGATTGCGGGCCGGGGAGCTGTTTTTT; abundance: few; j_gene: TRBJ2-2; d_gene: .; v_gene: TRBV25-1
CDR3aa: CASSPTSAGYDEQYF; CDR3nt: TGTGCCAGCAGCCCCACTAGCGCCGGGTACGACGAGCAGTACTTC; abundance: .; j_gene: TRBJ2-7; d_gene: TRBD2; v_gene: TRBV2
CDR3aa: CASSLNVLQETQYF; CDR3nt: TGTGCCAGCAGTTTAAACGTTCTCCAAGAGACCCAGTACTTC; abundance: .; j_gene: TRBJ2-5; d_gene: .; v_gene: TRBV27
CDR3aa: CASSPTNRPGRKSKNIQYF; CDR3nt: TGTGCCAGCAGCCCCACAAACCGCCCCGGTCGCAAGTCCAAAAACATTCAGTACTTC; abundance: .; j_gene: TRBJ2-4; d_gene: .; v_gene: TRBV6-1
CDR3aa: CASSGNIASTDTQYF; CDR3nt: TGTGCCAGCAGCGGGAACATCGCAAGCACAGATACGCAGTATTTT; abundance: .; j_gene: TRBJ2-3; d_gene: .; v_gene: TRBV5-5
CDR3aa: CASSHNTGQGASPLHF; CDR3nt: TGTGCCAGCAGCCATAACACCGGACAGGGGGCGTCACCCCTCCACTTT; abundance: few; j_gene: TRBJ1-6; d_gene: TRBD1; v_gene: TRBV3-1
CDR3aa: CASSFFSEPLGYEQYF; CDR3nt: TGTGCCAGCAGCTTTTTTTCCGAACCCTTAGGCTACGAGCAGTACTTC; abundance: .; j_gene: TRBJ2-7; d_gene: .; v_gene: TRBV7-2
CDR3aa: CASSESGLAAVLAQYF; CDR3nt: TGTGCCAGCAGTGAATCGGGACTAGCGGCCGTATTGGCCCAGTACTTC; abundance: few; j_gene: TRBJ2-5; d_gene: TRBD2; v_gene: TRBV25-1
CDR3aa: CASSFVTGVQETQYF; CDR3nt: TGTGCCAGCAGCTTTGTCACAGGGGTACAAGAGACCCAGTACTTC; abundance: few; j_gene: TRBJ2-5; d_gene: TRBD1; v_gene: TRBV5-6
CDR3aa: CASSVEWEGSTGELFF; CDR3nt: TGTGCCAGCAGCGTAGAATGGGAAGGGTCCACCGGGGAGCTGTTTTTT; abundance: .; j_gene: TRBJ2-2; d_gene: .; v_gene: TRBV9
CDR3aa: CASSARQGDQPQHF; CDR3nt: TGTGCCAGCAGCGCCCGACAGGGCGATCAGCCCCAGCATTTT; abundance: .; j_gene: TRBJ1-5; d_gene: TRBD1; v_gene: TRBV7-2
CDR3aa: CASSLLLGQGEAYGYTF; CDR3nt: TGTGCCAGCAGCTTACTTCTAGGGCAGGGAGAAGCCTATGGCTACACCTTC; abundance: .; j_gene: TRBJ1-2; d_gene: .; v_gene: TRBV7-9
CDR3aa: CASSLLAGVDEQFF; CDR3nt: TGTGCCAGCAGCTTACTAGCGGGGGTTGATGAGCAGTTCTTC; abundance: many; j_gene: TRBJ2-1; d_gene: TRBD2; v_gene: TRBV7-3
CDR3aa: CAGDNEQFF; CDR3nt: TGTGCCGGTGACAATGAGCAGTTCTTC; abundance: .; j_gene: TRBJ2-1; d_gene: .; v_gene: TRBV7-9
CDR3aa: CASSLDRVRGGYTF; CDR3nt: TGTGCCAGCAGCTTAGACAGGGTGAGGGGCGGCTACACCTTC; abundance: few; j_gene: TRBJ1-2; d_gene: .; v_gene: TRBV7-2
CDR3aa: CASGPGETQYF; CDR3nt: TGTGCTAGTGGTCCTGGGGAGACCCAGTACTTC; abundance: .; j_gene: TRBJ2-5; d_gene: .; v_gene: TRBV12-5